This T cell receptor beta chain was obtained from a study of T cells after somatic rescue of genetic block (TCRdb year 2020). General notes on the study: The study assessed how robust, over the long term, a T-cell system was when the system had developed through somatic rescue of a genetic block in T-cell development.

Library generation was performed with the immunoSEQ multiplex PCR assay. TCRdb took over this immuneACCESS table, retaining in-frame rearrangements with V and J assigned. Such tables are incomplete; in checked studies, under half of the missing clones stem from an unresolved V gene, and the remainder is unexplained. This sample is represented by about 72,000 clones; approximately 91% of them were singletons. The ten largest clones take up approximately 2.7% of the sample. Comments on this clone: The antigen it recognizes is unknown. There are no base qualities to consult, and no much larger clone falls within one base.

Its CDR3 holds 11 amino acids, cysteine through phenylalanine. Here the CDR3 DNA is all that survives: 33 bases in frame from base 1. From a lookup of the germline V gene (reference sequence), CDR1 and CDR2 are DFQATT and SNEGSKA. V is pared back by 5 bases and J by 7 bases, with 9 bases lying between the germline termini. The receptor comes from a man younger than 40. Here the chain combines TRBV20-1 and TRBJ2-1; the D gene is possibly TRBD1, with 6 bases matching. Sample: peripheral blood mononuclear cells (PBMCs). The CDR3 corresponds to CSAPQGNEQFF. At the DNA level, the sequence is TGCAGTGCTCCACAGGGAAATGAGCAGTTCTTC.